Presented here are 25 T cell receptor beta chains from one specimen sequenced in a study of cytomegalovirus exposure and HLA in healthy donors. In the PCR, 60 Vbeta and 13 Jbeta primers were used. Sequencing used immunoSEQ multiplex PCR; TCRdb keeps in-frame clones, though not all of them. The sample has some 130,000 clones, around 77% seen once. The sample was PBMCs. Receptors were obtained from a man aged 25-45 years in good health.

The chain combines TRBV27 with TRBJ1-5, with a weak D call TRBD1 (5 bases). Trimming stripped 9 bases from V and 1 base from J, with 16 bases between. This CDR3 has 15 amino acids. From germline, CDR1 is MNHEY and CDR2 SMNVEV (reference sequence). For the CDR3, the DNA is TGTGCCAGTTTGGGAGGGGAGGAGAGCAATCAGCCCCAGCATTTT. Protein sequence: CASLGGEESNQPQHF.

Written as DNA, the CDR3 is TGTGCCAGCAGTCAGGGCGGGGGAGGGCAGCCCCAGCATTTT. Translated, it gives CASSQGGGGQPQHF. The rearrangement joins TRBV28 to TRBJ1-5; the D gene is possibly TRBD1 (5 bases). CDR1 and CDR2 (germline): MDHEN, SYDVKM. CDR3 length equals 14 residues. The ends were cut back, 5 bases at V and 7 bases at J, with 15 bases in the middle.

The chain is built from TRBV18 and TRBJ2-2, with D possibly matching TRBD2 (6 bases). V was cut by 2 bases and J by 6 bases, with 10 bases left in between. The CDR3 consists of 14 residues. CDR1 and CDR2 from the germline V gene are KGHSH and LQKENI. As DNA, the CDR3 is TGTGCCAGCTCACCATCGGAGGGACCCGGGGAGCTGTTTTTT. As protein: CASSPSEGPGELFF.

The chain joins TRBV30 to TRBJ1-5, with D perhaps matching TRBD1 (5 bases). Trimming removed 3 bases at V and 5 bases at J, with 20 bases between. The germline V gene encodes CDR1 GTSNPN and CDR2 SVGIG (reference sequence). The CDR3 has 16 amino acids. CDR3 bases: TGTGCCTGGAGGGAGCCTCCGGGACTAGAATATCAGCCCCAGCATTTT. As protein: CAWREPPGLEYQPQHF.

As to this clone: This sample includes further DNA sequences coding for the same CDR3. This sequence joins TRBV28 and TRBJ2-6; D is ambiguous. Germline lookup yields CDR1 MDHEN and CDR2 SYDVKM. The V gene lost 8 bases and the J gene lost 0 bases, with 5 bases spanning the gap. This CDR3 region has 13 residues. This chain's CDR3 is CASSLSGANVLTF. The CDR3 DNA is TGTGCCAGCTCCCTCTCTGGGGCCAACGTCCTGACTTTC.

The chain uses TRBV6-1 and TRBJ2-7; 10 bases agree with TRBD2. Trimming removed 5 bases from V and 4 bases from J; junction bases left unmatched: 2. The CDR3 is 13 amino acids. Germline CDR1 MNHNS, CDR2 SASEGT. The CDR3 loop is CASSWTSGYEQYF. Written as DNA, the CDR3 is TGTGCCAGCAGTTGGACTAGCGGTTACGAGCAGTACTTC.

J is TRBJ2-7 and V is TRBV11-2; TRBD2 agrees at 11 bases. Germline loops: CDR1 SGHAT, CDR2 FQNNGV. CDR3 length: 13 residues. The junction had 4 bases not matched to a gene; V was cut back by 8 bases and J by 4 bases. CDR3 DNA sequence: TGTGCCAGCGGGACTAGCGGCTTTTACGAGCAGTACTTC. It yields the protein CASGTSGFYEQYF.

The V call is TRBV6-5, the J call TRBJ1-1, with TRBD1 matching over 7 bases. V trimming: 0 bases; J trimming: 10 bases; junction bases outside the gene matches: 5. The CDR3 extends over 13 amino acids. CDR1 and CDR2 from the germline V gene are MNHEY and SVGAGI. CDR3 loop: CASSYSIQGVAFF. The CDR3 DNA is TGTGCCAGCAGTTACTCGATCCAGGGGGTAGCTTTCTTT.

As DNA, the CDR3 is TGTGCCAGCAGCGCCCGGGACAGCTACGAGCAGTACTTC. Amino acid sequence: CASSARDSYEQYF. This chain links TRBV5-4 with TRBJ2-7, with TRBD1 matching 7 bases. With V trimmed by 4 bases and J by 3 bases, 4 bases remained unmatched. Per germline, CDR1 SGHNT and CDR2 YYREEE (reference sequence). The CDR3 loop spans 13 amino acids.

This chain connects TRBV14 to TRBJ2-7; TRBD1 matches at 8 bases. The ends lost 4 bases at V and 5 bases at J; junction bases unmatched: 7. The length of the CDR3 is 14 residues. Germline V CDR1 and CDR2: SGHDN, FVKESK. For the CDR3, the DNA is TGTGCCAGCAGCCCCCGACAGGGGCCCCACGAGCAGTACTTC. As protein: CASSPRQGPHEQYF.

The J gene is TRBJ2-3, the V gene TRBV6-6; 8 positions match TRBD2. In germline, CDR1 is MNHNY, CDR2 SVGAGI (reference sequence). The CDR3 has 15 residues. The V gene end was trimmed by 9 bases and the J gene end by 9 bases; junction bases not matched to a gene: 17. CDR3 residues: CASCLSGTTSYTQYF. CDR3 sequence (DNA): TGTGCCAGTTGCCTTAGCGGGACGACATCGTACACGCAGTATTTT.

This rearrangement joins TRBV7-9 to TRBJ2-2; possible D gene TRBD1, 6 bases. Trimming removed 5 bases at V and 6 bases at J, with 19 bases between. CDR3 length: 16 amino acids. Germline V gene sequence: CDR1 SEHNR, CDR2 FQNEAQ (reference sequence). CDR3 nucleotide sequence: TGTGCCAGCAGCATACTCAGGGGCCCCAGCGCCGGGGAGCTGTTTTTT. It specifies CASSILRGPSAGELFF.

In regard to this clone: Other DNA sequences in the same sample also yield this CDR3. The genes are TRBV6-1 and TRBJ2-3, with 8 bases lining up with TRBD1. CDR1 is MNHNS, CDR2 SASEGT, per germline. The CDR3 is 16 amino acids. Trimming removed 4 bases from V and 8 bases from J; junction bases left unmatched: 14. CDR3 coding DNA: TGTGCCAGCAGTGGGCAGGGGGCCGCCCCCCTTGGTACGCAGTATTTT. It translates to CASSGQGAAPLGTQYF.

CDR3 residues: CASSPRGSRHYGYTF. As DNA, the CDR3 is TGTGCCAGCAGCCCAAGGGGTAGTCGGCACTATGGCTACACCTTC. V is TRBV27 and J is TRBJ1-2; weak D call: TRBD1 (5 bases). Trimming pared 6 bases from V and 3 bases from J, leaving 17 bases between. CDR1 MNHEY and CDR2 SMNVEV come from the germline V gene (reference sequence). This CDR3 is 15 amino acids long.

The chain carries TRBV30 and TRBJ1-6; D is undetermined. Germline CDR1 is GTSNPN and CDR2 is SVGIG (reference sequence). The length of the CDR3 is 15 residues. Trimming stripped 1 base from V and 0 bases from J, with 7 bases between. The CDR3 DNA sequence: TGTGCCTGGAGTGCGTATAGCTCCTATAATTCACCCCTCCACTTT. Its translation: CAWSAYSSYNSPLHF.

J is TRBJ2-5 and V is TRBV6-1; D might be TRBD1 (6 bases). Trimming pared 6 bases from V and 2 bases from J, leaving 16 bases between. The CDR3 extends over 15 amino acids. CDR1 is MNHNS, CDR2 SASEGT, per germline. In DNA, the CDR3 is TGTGCCAGCAGCCGAACAGGGATCCTACAAGAGACCCAGTACTTC. It is translated as CASSRTGILQETQYF.

V and J are TRBV6-7 and TRBJ1-1; no firm D call. TRBV6-7 is assigned to the ORF class and has an uncertain function. This CDR3 is built from 13 residues. Trimming took 2 bases from V and 4 from J, leaving 8 bases between them. This CDR3 is CASSYKGSTEAFF. The CDR3 DNA is TGTGCCAGCAGTTACAAAGGGAGCACTGAAGCTTTCTTT.

This chain links TRBV7-2 with TRBJ2-1; 10 nucleotides match TRBD2. In germline, CDR1 is SGHTA, CDR2 FQGNSA. V dropped 1 base and J dropped 9; count of bases not matched to a gene: 6. The length of the CDR3 is 15 residues. CDR3: CASSLGLAGVAEQFF. CDR3 DNA: TGTGCCAGCAGCTTAGGGCTAGCGGGAGTAGCTGAGCAGTTCTTC.

The gene calls are TRBV7-3 and TRBJ2-1, with 9 nucleotides matching TRBD2. The CDR3 is 15 residues long. Germline loops: CDR1 SGHTA, CDR2 FQGTGA. J lost 3 bases, V lost 3 bases, and 3 bases had no gene match. CDR3 sequence reads: CASSFAGGSYNEQFF. DNA for the CDR3: TGTGCCAGCAGCTTTGCGGGAGGGAGCTACAATGAGCAGTTCTTC.

The chain combines TRBV5-1 with TRBJ2-3, with a weak D call TRBD2 (5 bases). Germline loops: CDR1 SGHRS, CDR2 YFSETQ. With 0 bases removed from V and 0 bases from J, the gap between germline ends came to 17 bases. There are 18 residues in the CDR3. DNA for the CDR3: TGCGCCAGCAGCTTGGCCTTCGCCCCTCTAGCTAGCACAGATACGCAGTATTTT. It yields the protein CASSLAFAPLASTDTQYF.

This clone was detected only a few times. The chain has TRBV6-5 and TRBJ2-2; D ambiguous. This CDR3 has 15 residues. CDR1 is MNHEY and CDR2 is SVGAGI in the germline V gene. V was clipped by 6 bases and J by 8 bases, with 19 bases between them. Written as DNA, the CDR3 is TGTGCCAGCAGCCCCGCGCTAGTTTTTGATGGGGAGCTGTTTTTT. This translates into CASSPALVFDGELFF.

The gene calls are TRBV27 and TRBJ2-1, with 12 bases lining up with TRBD2. This CDR3 has 13 amino acids. In germline, CDR1 is MNHEY, CDR2 SMNVEV (reference sequence). The ends lost 3 bases at V and 13 bases at J; junction bases unmatched: 4. CDR3 residues: CASSFGLAGLQFF. The CDR3 DNA is TGTGCCAGCAGTTTTGGACTAGCGGGACTTCAGTTCTTC.

V and J are TRBV5-1 and TRBJ2-1; 8 bases fit TRBD2. Germline V gene data show CDR1 as SGHRS and CDR2 as YFSETQ. Trimming took 7 bases from V and 8 from J; bases not matched to a gene: 11. This CDR3 has 14 amino acids. The CDR3 DNA is TGCGCCAGCTCCAAGGAGCGGGAGAAGTATGAGCAGTTCTTC. This codes for CASSKEREKYEQFF. Supplemented by reference TRBV5-1 and TRBJ2-1, the full variable domain reads KAGVTQTPRYLIKTRGQQVTLSCSPISGHRSVSWYQQTPGQGLQFLFEYFSETQRNKGNFPGRFSGRQFSNSRSEMNVSTLELGDSALYLCASSKEREKYEQFFGPGTRLTVL.

The chain joins TRBV4-3 to TRBJ2-6, with D possibly being TRBD1 (6 bases). Germline V lookup: CDR1 LGHNA, CDR2 YSLEER. V was pared by 1 base and J by 0 bases, with 10 bases between. This CDR3 has 17 residues. The CDR3 loop reads CASSQGGQPSGANVLTF. The CDR3 DNA sequence: TGCGCCAGCAGCCAAGGGGGACAACCCTCTGGGGCCAACGTCCTGACTTTC.

CDR3 coding DNA: TGCGCCAGCAGCCTAAATTCCGGGACAGCAGAAGAGACCCAGTACTTC. This sequence encodes CASSLNSGTAEETQYF. The chain combines TRBV5-1 with TRBJ2-5, with 7 bases that match TRBD1. Trimming cost V 4 bases and J 3 bases; bases outside gene matches: 12. The germline CDR1 and CDR2 sequences are SGHRS and YFSETQ. The CDR3 runs 16 residues.